This T cell receptor beta chain was sequenced in a study of cytomegalovirus exposure and HLA in healthy donors (dated by TCRdb to about 2017). Broadly, across the study: In an earlier analysis of under 750 of the donors, under 300 Gb of sequence data and 90 million to 120 million unique TCR beta sequences from about 190 million T cells were reported. Typing coverage varied by locus: roughly 629-640 donors for A, B, C, DRB1 and DQB1; roughly 560 for DQA1; approximately 570 for DPA1; 450 to 480 for DPB1. High-throughput TCR immunosequencing, statistical association of individual TCRs with disease status, and machine learning were combined to predict cytomegalovirus infection status. An earlier analysis of 587 of the donors used high-throughput TCR beta sequencing to judge whether each TCR beta V gene segment behaved as functional or pseudogenic. The study aimed to test whether signatures of past pathogen exposure could be identified by cataloging public T cell receptors. Rather than drawing on any new phenotypic data, the later analysis identified candidate immune exposures from TCR beta sequences and the way those sequences occurred across donors. Donor age, sex, ethnicity and CMV serostatus were collected together with the repertoire data. Besides the first cohort of under 700 subjects, a separate validation cohort made up of 90 to 150 different subjects was used. The genetic ancestry cluster associated with self-reported Caucasian donors included about 81% of the roughly 380 genotyped donors. Both class I and class II loci were covered by HLA typing, at four-digit resolution. In a later analysis, previously published TCR beta repertoires from 670 or so donors were re-analyzed and high-resolution HLA genotyping was added so that TCR occurrence patterns could be studied. Because of strong linkage in the cohort, a handful of DR-DQ haplotypes were treated as single units for association and clustering. Every discovery cohort repertoire had been produced on one sequencing platform. Using immunosequencing, the study profiled T cell repertoires from 666 subjects and related those repertoires to cytomegalovirus serostatus. Approximately 310 gigabases of sequencing data and around 80 million unique TCR sequences made up an early release that covered approximately 650 HLA-typed donors. A later genetic analysis took genome-wide SNP genotypes for about three fifths of the 666 donors and used that subset as a discovery cohort. Among under 450 genotyped donors of the cohort, an average of 235,054 unique TCR beta nucleotide sequences were sequenced per donor, around 18% of them non-productive.

From the cysteine through the phenylalanine, the CDR3 covers 15 amino acids. Only the CDR3 DNA stays, 45 bases, in frame from base 1. Relative to germline, V is missing 4 bases and J is missing 7 bases, with 10 bases of the junction outside any gene match. CDR1 and CDR2 are read off the germline V gene (reference sequence) as GTSNPN and SVGIG. The cohort was made up of around 720 healthy bone marrow donors. Cohort members were all nominally healthy when sampled, although unrecorded immune exposures were likely present. The donor was CMV seronegative and was included in the group of several hundred seronegative cohort members. A peripheral blood sample was provided by each donor, and peripheral blood mononuclear cells were used for TCR beta sequencing. The Qiagen DNeasy Blood Extraction Kit was used to extract genomic DNA from the blood cell samples. The library relied on the immunoSEQ multiplex PCR assay. The multiplex PCR relied on a mix of 60 forward primers for TCR Vbeta segments and 13 reverse primers for TCR Jbeta segments. A multiplex PCR assay on genomic DNA amplified the CDR3 region of rearranged TCR beta genes. The amplified TCR beta libraries were sequenced on the Illumina HiSeq System as 87-base-pair reads. On the study's bioinformatics: Across the 600 to 700 repertoires, a later analysis counted approximately 83 million unique TCR beta chains, some 11 million of which were shared by at least two donors. Raw reads were error-corrected and collapsed into unique sequences with a nearest-neighbor algorithm that merged closely related sequences to remove PCR and sequencing errors. CDR3 sequences were aligned to IMGT reference sequences to assign V, D and J gene segments. For a sequence to be retained, a match of at least six nucleotides was required to both a V gene segment and a J gene segment. Rearrangements were called productive when the CDR3 lacked stop codons and stayed in frame with V and J; all others were non-productive. CDR3 was defined according to IMGT convention as the region running from the second conserved V-encoded cysteine to the conserved J-encoded phenylalanine. The earlier analysis of about 530 of the donors excluded any sequence lacking an unambiguous match to a single V gene segment. In an earlier analysis of 587 of the donors, a V segment was called functional when productive rearrangements were above 56.7%, and segregating when the standard deviation between donors exceeded 5%. A statistical classification framework was built for diagnosing cytomegalovirus status from the catalog of TCR beta chain sequences. In a later analysis, TCR nucleotide sequences were compared against IMGT/GENE-DB human TR gene sequences so that V and J genes could be assigned. In a later analysis, CDR3 sequences and most-parsimonious VDJ recombination scenarios were assigned using the TCRdist pipeline. In a later analysis, each TCR beta chain was defined by its CDR3 amino acid sequence together with its V-gene family, and reads without a unique V-gene family were excluded. In a later analysis, fewer than 650 highly shared, low-generation-probability nucleotide sequences were removed to address suspected cross-contamination and a sequencing artifact. For each public chain, a later analysis derived a clonal expansion index from normalized ranks of inferred template counts within each repertoire. In a later analysis, generation probabilities were computed using a VDJ recombination model fitted to out-of-frame rearrangements, and the results were checked against IGoR. In a later analysis, TCR-TCR, TCR-HLA and TCR-CMV co-occurrence was scored with hypergeometric tests, and a repertoire-size bias correction was applied to TCR pairs. False discovery rates were estimated in a later analysis by permuting HLA or CMV assignments 20 times. In a later analysis, co-occurring TCRs were grouped using DBSCAN, and TCRdist sequence similarity was added for clustering within HLA-allele-positive subsets. Repertoires with fewer than 30,000 or more than 120,000 public chains, plus five repertoires with anomalous nucleotide sharing, were excluded from co-occurrence clustering. This immuneACCESS table, as held by TCRdb, lists in-frame sequences with V and J called but not all clones. Of the missing ones, under half trace to an unresolved V gene in checked studies; the others have no known cause. D and trimming come from the DNA, and the V and J calls and clone size come from that table. This sample has 140,000 or so clones in its table, and 80% to 85% of those were observed once. The ten biggest clones cover less than 3.5% of the sample.

The investigation overall reported the following: In a later analysis, most CMV-associated TCR beta chains were found to appear HLA-restricted, with HLA associations seemingly driven largely by CMV exposure. Immune exposure information for the cohort was limited to CMV serostatus. A further reported finding was that TCR beta sequences accurately predicted the HLA-A and HLA-B alleles for most subjects in the first cohort. The cohort was sequenced for TCR beta chains only, and without alpha or paired-chain data the features that could be detected were limited. In an earlier analysis of approximately 590 of the donors, most TCR beta V segments appeared in productive rearrangements about 87% or about 30% of the time, broadly matching IMGT annotations. Linkage disequilibrium might explain the correlated functional status among segregating V segments, but an unknown experimental factor could not be excluded. A later genetic analysis associated a missense DCLRE1C variant with V-gene and J-gene trimming of TCR beta chains, and an independent cohort replicated the association. At a false discovery rate of 0.05, a later analysis linked some 18,000 TCR beta sequences to specific HLA alleles. In vitro tests confirmed that a few of the cytomegalovirus-associated TCR beta chains recognize cytomegalovirus antigens. In a later genetic analysis, fewer N-insertions in productive TCRs were reported among donors in an Asian-associated ancestry cluster than the roughly 700-donor mean. Presence/absence analyses assumed roughly uniform sequencing depth across donors, an assumption that may not hold. According to a later analysis, TCR association rates differed among HLA loci, with DRB1 alleles showing the most associated TCRs and HLA-C alleles showing the fewest. Most TCR sequences were seen in very few donors, while some public TCRs were found in many individuals. The study listed 150 to 200 TCR beta chains as associated with cytomegalovirus. In a later analysis, HLA-associated TCR beta chains were found to be more clonally expanded and to have lower generation probabilities than equally common non-associated chains. The earlier analysis of approximately 590 of the donors excluded about 16 rarely observed V segments, including chromosome 9 orphons, because counts were too low. A cluster of highly shared sequence variants was judged likely to represent a technical artifact of the sequencing pipeline. Because some donors lacked HLA typing at each locus, the association tests relied only on the typed subset. The classifier was reported to diagnose cytomegalovirus status with high specificity and sensitivity in both the original cohort and the validation cohort. Several of the top co-occurrence clusters appeared to be linked to parvovirus B19, influenza, CMV and Epstein-Barr virus, according to a later analysis. Strong co-occurrence of HLA alleles, especially DR and DQ, made assigning TCR associations to individual alleles difficult. Because the 87-base-pair reads could not distinguish some IMGT-functional V segments, including TRBV6-2 and TRBV6-3, those segments were excluded. It was suggested by the authors that the approach could potentially be generalized to other disease states and immunological phenotypes.

About this clone: Its antigen specificity is not known. The sample holds no much larger clone one base away, and base qualities are not on file.

This receptor was identified in a woman aged 25 to 39 in good health and CMV-seronegative. The specimen was PBMCs. In this chain, TRBV30 is recombined with TRBJ2-3; a stretch of 11 junction bases matches TRBD2. The sequenced DNA is TGTGCCTGGACCGGTAGCGGGGGGGTCTTAAATACGCAGTATTTT. This codes for CAWTGSGGVLNTQYF.